The 3 T cell receptor beta chains below come from one sample, sequenced in a study of spatial heterogeneity in lung cancer. TCRdb redid the calling of the 5' RACE reads with MiXCR, one entry per CDR3 protein. This table has 2,000 to 2,500 distinct CDR3 sequences, about 1.8% appearing once. The sample's time point: sample taken at primary tumor resection. Sequencing used normal lung tissue next to the tumor, obtained at surgery. Receptors originate from a male donor with early-stage non-small cell lung cancer.

This clonotype has at least ten counts. The CDR3 is CASSFGLAGGHTQYF. As DNA, the CDR3 is TGTGCCAGCAGTTTCGGACTAGCGGGGGGGCATACGCAGTATTTT. The V and J genes are TRBV25-1 and TRBJ2-3; 15 nucleotides match TRBD2. The CDR3 loop spans 15 amino acids. Germline assignment: CDR1 MGHDK and CDR2 SYGVNS. J was trimmed by 7 bases and V by 5 bases; bases with no gene match: 4.

In its sample, this clonotype ranks as medium-sized (0.01 to 0.1%). This rearrangement joins TRBV18 to TRBJ2-7; D perhaps matches TRBD1 (6 bases). The ends were cut back, 3 bases at V and 3 bases at J, with 15 bases in the middle. Germline CDR1 is KGHSH and CDR2 is LQKENI. The CDR3 totals 15 residues. CDR3 region: CASSPQSDRSYEQYF. In DNA form, the CDR3 reads TGTGCCAGCTCACCCCAGTCCGACAGGAGCTACGAGCAGTACTTC. Together with reference TRBV18 and TRBJ2-7, the CDR3 gives the full variable domain: NAGVMQNPRHLVRRRGQEARLRCSPMKGHSHVYWYRQLPEEGLKFMVYLQKENIIDESGMPKERFSAEFPKEGPSILRIQQVVRGDSAAYFCASSPQSDRSYEQYFGPGTRLTVT.

By share of the sample, this clonotype is medium-sized. DNA for the CDR3: TGCAGTGCTAGAGATCAAGGGTCCACCACCAGCTACTATGGCTACACCTTC. This encodes CSARDQGSTTSYYGYTF. The gene calls are TRBV20-1 and TRBJ1-2, with D unresolved. The germline CDR1 and CDR2 sequences are DFQATT and SNEGSKA (reference sequence). The CDR3 consists of 17 residues. V lost 0 bases, J lost 3 bases, and 20 bases lay in between.